This T cell receptor beta chain originates from a study of shared clonotypes between healthy human individuals. The assay was immunoSEQ multiplex PCR, and TCRdb's table has in-frame clones only and misses some. This table holds about 600,000 clones, around 97% found once. A word on this clone: The antigen remains unidentified.

There were only Caucasian adults among the donors, and all lived in Nashville, Tennessee. Study results and caveats: Non-shared clonotypes had lower generation probabilities than clonotypes shared by all four sorted-subset donors.

The sequence was obtained from a woman aged 30 to 39 in good health. Sequencing was performed on naive CD4+ T cells sorted from blood. Documented subset: CD45RA+ positively selected.

This chain's CDR3 is CASSPLSGANVLTF. CDR3 DNA: TGTGCCAGCAGTCCCCTTTCTGGGGCCAACGTCCTGACTTTC. V usage is TRBV6-5 and J usage is TRBJ2-6, with no clear D. The V end lost 5 bases, the J end lost 1 base, and 6 bases lay between the germline ends. The CDR3 extends over 14 amino acids. CDR1 is MNHEY, CDR2 SVGAGI, per germline.